Listed below are T cell receptor beta chains from one sample, sequenced in a study of response to subunit inactivated influenza vaccine. TCRdb used MiXCR to reprocess the RT-PCR reads, holding one entry per CDR3 protein. The sample consists of approximately 680,000 distinct CDR3 sequences, approximately 14% of them appearing once. The material was PBMCs from blood, obtained roughly 12 days after vaccination. These receptors were taken from a man in his fifties or sixties who received an inactivated influenza vaccine. Each CDR3 is given with its conserved first and last residue. D genes are given only for firm matches. The size of a clone is reported for some rows only, either as once, few or many, or as a class for expanded clones.

CSVHPPGGGPPVTDTQYF TGCAGCGTTCACCCACCAGGGGGAGGGCCTCCGGTCACAGATACGCAGTATTTT TRBV29-1 - TRBJ2-3 -
CASSWGVGGQANTGELFF TGTGCCAGCAGTTGGGGGGTTGGAGGGCAAGCGAACACCGGGGAGCTGTTTTTT TRBV12-3/TRBV12-4 few TRBJ2-2 -
CASSALGQMNTEAFF TGTGCCAGCTCAGCGCTGGGGCAGATGAACACTGAAGCTTTCTTT TRBV18 many TRBJ1-1 -
CASSPRPGLAGGASTDTQYF TGTGCCAGCAGCCCGCGTCCGGGACTAGCGGGGGGTGCCAGCACAGATACGCAGTATTTT TRBV11-2 - TRBJ2-3 TRBD2
CASSLAGQALTSEQFF TGCGCCAGCAGCTTGGCCGGTCAGGCCCTCACAAGTGAGCAGTTCTTC TRBV5-1 - TRBJ2-1 -
CASSLGAGIHTDTQYF TGTGCCAGCAGCTTGGGAGCGGGGATCCACACAGATACGCAGTATTTT TRBV11-2 - TRBJ2-3 TRBD2
CASSLFLGPNTEAFF TGTGCCAGCAGCCTTTTCCTCGGCCCGAACACTGAAGCTTTCTTT TRBV3-1 - TRBJ1-1 -
CASSLSPGAGEYNEQFF TGTGCCAGCAGCTTATCTCCGGGAGCAGGAGAGTACAATGAGCAGTTCTTC TRBV7-3 - TRBJ2-1 -
CASRPGVQNTEAFF TGTGCCAGCAGGCCCGGGGTGCAAAACACTGAAGCTTTCTTT TRBV12-3/TRBV12-4 - TRBJ1-1 -
CASSPTAASGANVLTF TGTGCCAGCAGTCCCACAGCGGCGTCTGGGGCCAACGTCCTGACTTTC TRBV12-3/TRBV12-4 few TRBJ2-6 -
CASSQDPDSYEQYF TGTGCCAGCAGCCAAGACCCCGACTCCTACGAGCAGTACTTC TRBV14 many TRBJ2-7 -
CASSLVYQVGTETQYF TGTGCCAGCAGCTTAGTCTATCAGGTGGGCACGGAGACCCAGTACTTC TRBV7-2 - TRBJ2-5 -